The 17 T cell receptor beta chains in this list originate from one sample, sequenced in a study of T cell repertoires in cytomegalovirus infection (dated by TCRdb to the late 2010s). The sequencer was an Illumina HiSeq 1500. The raw public reads went through TCRdb reprocessing: fastp at Q25, MiXCR clone calling, in-frame beta chains kept. Rows with one shared CDR3 protein collapse into an entry with the most common genes and DNA. In this sample the table shows about 280,000 distinct CDR3 sequences, approximately 22% of which occur a single time. Approximately 19% of the sample comes from the top ten. Antigen specificity for these receptors is unknown. Sample treatment or condition, as interpreted from the label and publication: in vitro stimulation with specific CMV peptide epitopes to enrich CMV-specific T cells. Sample: cultured PBMCs, taken from culture after CMV antigen stimulation. The receptors were sampled from a human donor in good health (CMV status not recorded). Some clones in this sample may be carry-over from other donors' samples.

The CDR3 loop is CASSEGMNTEAFF. Written as DNA, the CDR3 is TGTGCCAGCAGTGAAGGCATGAACACTGAAGCTTTCTTT. The chain links TRBV2 to TRBJ1-1; no clear D gene. This CDR3 region has 13 residues. In germline, CDR1 is SNHLY, CDR2 FYNNEI. Between the trimmed V and J ends, which lost 1 base and 0 bases, there was a span of 3 bases.

The gene calls are TRBV20-1 and TRBJ2-1; 7 bases are shared with TRBD2. This CDR3 has 14 amino acids. The junction had 12 bases not matched to a gene; V was cut back by 0 bases and J by 13 bases. CDR1 is DFQATT and CDR2 is SNEGSKA in the germline V gene (reference sequence). In DNA, the CDR3 is TGCAGTGCTAGAGATCCAAGCGGGACGTTCACTCAGTTCTTC. It is translated as CSARDPSGTFTQFF.

The CDR3 DNA is TGTGCCAGCAGTGAAGGCATGGGTCAGCCCCAGCATTTT. Translated: CASSEGMGQPQHF. This chain connects TRBV6-1 to TRBJ1-5; D not certain. This CDR3 has 13 amino acids. V dropped 1 base and J dropped 6 bases, with 7 bases sitting between them. CDR1 MNHNS and CDR2 SASEGT come from the germline V gene.

The chain links TRBV6-6 to TRBJ2-1; possible D gene TRBD2, 6 bases. The CDR3 contains 15 residues. The ends were cut back, 6 bases at V and 3 bases at J, with 15 bases in the middle. CDR1 is MNHNY, CDR2 SVGAGI, per germline (reference sequence). The CDR3: CASRPGSFRYNEQFF. CDR3 coding DNA: TGTGCCAGCAGGCCCGGGAGCTTCCGCTACAATGAGCAGTTCTTC.

This clonotype was picked up a small number of times. The V call is TRBV11-2, the J call TRBJ1-1; D is undetermined. Deletions cut 1 base from V and 0 bases from J, with 9 bases between. The CDR3 runs 15 residues. Germline CDR1 is SGHAT and CDR2 is FQNNGV. As DNA, the CDR3 is TGTGCCAGCAGCTTAGTCGGGCAGATGAACACTGAAGCTTTCTTT. Protein product: CASSLVGQMNTEAFF.

With regard to this clonotype: A much bigger clone sits one base away, suggesting this may be a read error. This chain connects TRBV6-5 to TRBJ2-3, with D possibly TRBD1 on 6 matching bases. The CDR3 has 16 amino acids. CDR1 is MNHEY and CDR2 is SVGAGI in the germline V gene. The CDR3 coding sequence is TGTGCCAGCGGTTACGCGCAGGGGTCCCTCACAGATACGCAGTATTTT. This sequence encodes CASGYAQGSLTDTQYF.

The rearrangement uses TRBV2 and TRBJ2-7; tentatively, D is TRBD1 or TRBD2 (6 bases each). The germline CDR1 and CDR2 sequences are SNHLY and FYNNEI. This CDR3 contains 12 residues. V was cut by 6 bases and J by 3 bases, with 9 bases left in between. In nucleotides, the CDR3 is TGTGCCAGCAGGGGGGGCCACTACGAGCAGTACTTC. Encoded protein: CASRGGHYEQYF.

This clonotype showed up just a few times. The rearrangement links TRBV12-3 or TRBV12-4 to TRBJ2-5; 7 positions match TRBD2. With V trimmed by 2 bases and J by 5 bases, 2 bases remained unmatched. This CDR3 spans 13 amino acids. CDR3 region: CASSLRGDETQYF. CDR3 in DNA: TGTGCCAGCAGTTTACGGGGGGACGAGACCCAGTACTTC.

The CDR3 sequence is CASSERGTTGTYYNEQFF. The CDR3 nucleotides are TGTGCCAGCAGCGAAAGAGGGACTACGGGGACTTACTACAATGAGCAGTTCTTC. V is TRBV14 and J is TRBJ2-1, with TRBD2 matching over 7 bases. This CDR3 is 18 amino acids long. CDR1 is SGHDN, CDR2 FVKESK, per germline. Unmatched junction bases numbered 16, after V lost 5 bases and J lost 3 bases.

This clonotype was counted a few times. The chain carries TRBV15 and TRBJ2-7; D ambiguous. V was cut by 1 base and J by 5 bases, with 6 bases left in between. CDR1 and CDR2 from the germline V gene are LNHNV and YYDKDF (reference sequence). The CDR3 runs to 12 residues. In nucleotides, the CDR3 is TGTGCCACCAGCAGAGGAGGCGACGAGCAGTACGTC. Translation gives CATSRGGDEQYV.

The gene calls are TRBV11-2 and TRBJ1-1, with D tentatively TRBD1 (6 bases). The V gene lost 5 bases and the J gene lost 0 bases, with 16 bases spanning the gap. Looked up from germline, CDR1 is SGHAT and CDR2 is FQNNGV. The CDR3 extends over 16 amino acids. DNA of the CDR3: TGTGCCAGCAGCCGTGCCCCGGGACAAATGAACACTGAAGCTTTCTTT. Translating gives CASSRAPGQMNTEAFF.

This clonotype was detected a few times. The chain carries TRBV6-5 and TRBJ2-1; a weak D match, TRBD2 (6 bases). CDR3 length: 13 residues. In germline, CDR1 is MNHEY, CDR2 SVGAGI. Trimming took off 6 bases at V and 6 bases at J, with 12 bases between the two ends. CDR3 nucleotides: TGTGCCAGCAGGCGGGAAGGGAGCAATGAGCAGTTCTTC. Residues: CASRREGSNEQFF.

The chain recombines TRBV19 with TRBJ2-7, with a tentative D call TRBD2 (6 bases). The V gene lost 3 bases and the J gene lost 0 bases, with 15 bases spanning the gap. The CDR3 has 16 residues. Germline lookup yields CDR1 LNHDA and CDR2 SQIVND (reference sequence). CDR3 nucleotides: TGTGCCAGTAGTATCCGTAGCGGCGGTAGCTCCTACGAGCAGTACTTC. Protein sequence: CASSIRSGGSSYEQYF. Full variable domain (rest looked up from reference TRBV19 and TRBJ2-7): DGGITQSPKYLFRKEGQNVTLSCEQNLNHDAMYWYRQDPGQGLRLIYYSQIVNDFQKGDIAEGYSVSREKKESFPLTVTSAQKNPTAFYLCASSIRSGGSSYEQYFGPGTRLTVT.

CDR3 in amino acids: CASSIRSRSVGNEQFF. The DNA of the CDR3 is TGTGCCAGTAGTATTCGGTCCAGAAGCGTGGGCAATGAGCAGTTCTTC. The chain uses TRBV19 and TRBJ2-1, with D unclear. The CDR3 contains 16 residues. The germline V and J ends were trimmed by 3 bases and 6 bases, with 18 bases remaining between them. Germline CDR1 reads LNHDA; CDR2 reads SQIVND (reference sequence). The variable domain in full, completed from reference TRBV19 and TRBJ2-1, reads DGGITQSPKYLFRKEGQNVTLSCEQNLNHDAMYWYRQDPGQGLRLIYYSQIVNDFQKGDIAEGYSVSREKKESFPLTVTSAQKNPTAFYLCASSIRSRSVGNEQFFGPGTRLTVL.

V gene TRBV27 combines with J gene TRBJ1-2; possible D gene TRBD1, 5 bases. This CDR3 contains 14 residues. Germline lookup yields CDR1 MNHEY and CDR2 SMNVEV (reference sequence). V lost 5 bases, J lost 4 bases, and 14 bases lay in between. Here the CDR3 reads CASSGSGRSYGYTF. In nucleotides, the CDR3 is TGTGCCAGCAGTGGATCGGGACGATCCTATGGCTACACCTTC.

In its sample, this clonotype was seen many times. The V and J genes are TRBV11-3 and TRBJ2-3, with D perhaps matching TRBD1 or TRBD2 (6 bases each). The CDR3 contains 15 residues. Germline V gene lookup returns CDR1 SGHNT and CDR2 YENEEA. The V end was cut by 3 bases, the J end by 5 bases, with 15 bases between. The CDR3 region has the DNA TGTGCCAGCAGCTTGAGCCCTCGGGGGCTAGATACGCAGTATTTT. Translation: CASSLSPRGLDTQYF.

This clonotype was counted between two and nine times. The V and J genes are TRBV12-3 or TRBV12-4 and TRBJ1-6; D gene unclear. Deletions cut 6 bases from V and 10 bases from J, with 16 bases between. The CDR3 consists of 14 residues. The DNA for the CDR3 is TGTGCCAGCAGCCGAGAAATCGCGGGGTCACCCCTCCACTTT. Its protein product is CASSREIAGSPLHF.